One and the same sample provided the 9 T cell receptor beta chains below, sequenced in a study of T-cell memory formation after mild COVID-19. Each CDR3 protein is one row after TCRdb ran MiXCR on the 5' RACE reads. In the table there are some 190,000 distinct CDR3 sequences, about a sixth of which are singletons. Sequencing was done on a sample of PBMCs or a T cell subset sorted from them (not recorded which). The receptors were gathered from an adult woman who had mild COVID-19 (a few samples of this study predate the infection). Cell type and time point are not known.

This clonotype was found a few times. V gene TRBV20-1 combines with J gene TRBJ2-5, with 8 bases fitting TRBD2. V lost 1 base and J lost 1; bases outside the gene matches: 2. The germline V gene has CDR1 DFQATT and CDR2 SNEGSKA (reference sequence). CDR3 length: 14 amino acids. The CDR3 DNA is TGCAGTGCTAGAGGTAGCGGGACCCAAGAGACCCAGTACTTC. It yields the protein CSARGSGTQETQYF.

The chain is built from TRBV7-8 and TRBJ2-1, with TRBD2 matching 12 bases. CDR3 size: 15 residues. J was trimmed by 6 bases and V by 5 bases; bases with no gene match: 5. The V gene's germline CDR1 is SGHVS and CDR2 FQNEAQ. This CDR3 is CASSPPGLAGNEQFF. CDR3 sequence (DNA): TGTGCCAGCAGCCCACCGGGACTAGCGGGCAATGAGCAGTTCTTC.

There are a few counts of this clonotype. The rearrangement joins TRBV5-5 to TRBJ2-3, with TRBD2 matching 8 bases. This CDR3 spans 18 amino acids. Germline V gives CDR1 SGHKS, CDR2 YYEKEE (reference sequence). Trimming cost V 4 bases and J 4 bases; bases outside gene matches: 17. The CDR3 nucleotides read TGTGCCAGCAGCCTCCGCGAAACTGCGAGCGGGAGCCCAGATACGCAGTATTTT. Translated: CASSLRETASGSPDTQYF.

This chain connects TRBV5-1 to TRBJ1-6; D is undetermined. The CDR3 totals 13 residues. V was trimmed by 4 bases and J by 8 bases, leaving 10 bases between them. Looked up from germline, CDR1 is SGHRS and CDR2 is YFSETQ. CDR3 in amino acids: CASSPGQDSPLHF. Here the CDR3 DNA reads TGCGCCAGCAGCCCCGGGCAGGATTCACCCCTCCACTTT.

The J gene is TRBJ2-3, the V gene TRBV7-8, with a tentative D call TRBD2 (5 bases). Germline lookup yields CDR1 SGHVS and CDR2 FQNEAQ. Trimming left V 3 bases short and J 4 bases short, with 8 bases between. The CDR3 runs to 13 residues. This CDR3 reads CASSFSRADTQYF. The CDR3, as DNA: TGTGCCAGCAGCTTCTCGAGGGCAGATACGCAGTATTTT. Variable domain in full (rest from reference TRBV7-8 and TRBJ2-3): GAGVSQSPRYKVAKRGQDVALRCDPISGHVSLFWYQQALGQGPEFLTYFQNEAQLDKSGLPSDRFFAERPEGSVSTLKIQRTQQEDSAVYLCASSFSRADTQYFGPGTRLTVL.

This clonotype was observed a handful of times. The V call is TRBV5-1, the J call TRBJ2-2; D possibly corresponds to TRBD1 (5 bases). CDR3 size: 16 residues. With 4 bases removed from V and 3 bases from J, the gap between germline ends came to 16 bases. Germline values: CDR1 SGHRS, CDR2 YFSETQ. The CDR3 DNA follows: TGCGCCAGCAGCACTGGACACCCCGGAGACACCGGGGAGCTGTTTTTT. Translated: CASSTGHPGDTGELFF.

This clonotype was seen only a few times. The J gene is TRBJ2-2, the V gene TRBV7-9; weak D call: TRBD1 (6 bases). The CDR3 consists of 17 residues. V gave up 2 bases and J gave up 6 bases, with 19 bases separating them. Germline assignment: CDR1 SEHNR and CDR2 FQNEAQ (reference sequence). CDR3 amino acids: CASSLSGANRFSGELFF. The DNA for the CDR3 is TGTGCCAGCAGCTTATCAGGGGCCAATAGGTTCTCCGGGGAGCTGTTTTTT.

The J gene is TRBJ2-4, the V gene TRBV28; D is unclear. The CDR3 is 14 residues long. CDR1 MDHEN and CDR2 SYDVKM come from the germline V gene. Trimming took off 2 bases at V and 4 bases at J, with 9 bases between the two ends. DNA for the CDR3: TGTGCCAGCAGTTTACGGGTGAGTAAAAACATTCAGTACTTC. Protein sequence: CASSLRVSKNIQYF.

Regarding this clonotype: One junction end does not reproduce the germline sequence, and a read error may be involved. The chain links TRBV2 to TRBJ1-2; no clear D gene. Germline lookup yields CDR1 SNHLY and CDR2 FYNNEI. The length of the CDR3 is 12 residues. This chain's CDR3 is CSSSVKGGGYTF. CDR3 sequence (DNA): TGTTCCAGCAGTGTGAAGGGAGGCGGCTACACCTTC.